Included here is one TCR beta chain sequence, with context. The antigen this receptor binds is unknown. No per-base quality is available; no much larger clone lies one base away. Including cysteine and phenylalanine, the CDR3 has 13 amino acids. This entry keeps only the CDR3 DNA: 39 bases, framed from base 1. The V end loses 1 base and the J end loses 6 bases, and a stretch of 8 bases separates them. This record comes from a study of CD8 T cells in Susac syndrome (dated by TCRdb to the late 2010s). In terms of the full investigation: Among the Susac syndrome patients who were sequenced, clinically active disease was present in five or six and clinical remission was observed in under ten. At the time of blood withdrawal, Susac syndrome patients were either therapy-naive, taking corticosteroids (with some also receiving IVIg), or on IVIg alone. Repertoire sequencing was used to test whether CD8+ T cell activation and differentiation in Susac syndrome was antigen driven. The paper's findings and limits, for the study overall: In the CD4+ T cell repertoire of Susac syndrome patients, clonal expansion was not detected. The number of individuals in the TCR sequencing and HLA analysis was acknowledged as relatively small.

RNA was extracted using the RNeasy kit, and about 0.45 to 1 ug of the RNA was reverse transcribed with random hexamers. TCR beta CDR3 regions were amplified with the immunoSEQ multiplex PCR assay covering 54 Vbeta and 13 Jbeta segments. PCR amplification bias was corrected using a synthetic template baseline for primer optimization and computational correction. The original pipeline was this. Only productive sequences were kept, with reads annotated to V, D and J genes according to IMGT and analyzed in immunoSEQ Analyzer. Clonality was calculated as one minus the Shannon entropy normalized by log2 of the number of productive unique sequences. For each patient and control, public and private clones were evaluated within the 100 most prevalent clones. A clone was defined as Susac-specific if it was absent from the healthy and MS cohorts, from about a thousand published viral clones and from other ImmuneACCESS disease sequences. The public sequencing data were trimmed at Q25 with fastp and processed into clonotypes with MiXCR by TCRdb, which kept only in-frame beta chains. For every CDR3 protein sequence, its rows merge into one entry that carries the most common genes and DNA. What appears here as the V and J calls and clone size reflects TCRdb's work, not the paper's. The sample contains over 150,000 distinct CDR3 sequences, around 94% of them found a single time. Together, the top ten hold 0.099% of the sample.

Peripheral blood CD8+ and CD4+ T cells from healthy donors, Susac syndrome patients and multiple sclerosis patients were profiled using high-throughput TCR beta sequencing. Recently defined diagnostic criteria for definite or probable disease were met by the Susac syndrome patients. Bulk CD8+ and CD4+ T cells were purified by magnetic negative isolation, whereas CD8+ TEMRA cells were enriched by FACS. Blood was collected in EDTA tubes and processed within 24 hours, with PBMCs isolated through density gradient centrifugation. PBMCs destined for TCR sequencing were cryopreserved in liquid nitrogen and later thawed in a 37 °C water bath. The sorted or isolated CD4+, CD8+ and CD8+ TEMRA cells reached a purity of at least 90%.

This sequence originates from a human donor with Susac syndrome. The rearranged chain carries TRBV12-3 or TRBV12-4 and TRBJ2-3; the D gene is unclear. Sequencing was done on a sample of CD4+ T cells from PBMCs. The DNA sequence is as follows: TGTGCCAGCAGTTTAGGAGGCCTGGATACGCAGTATTTT. This codes for CASSLGGLDTQYF.